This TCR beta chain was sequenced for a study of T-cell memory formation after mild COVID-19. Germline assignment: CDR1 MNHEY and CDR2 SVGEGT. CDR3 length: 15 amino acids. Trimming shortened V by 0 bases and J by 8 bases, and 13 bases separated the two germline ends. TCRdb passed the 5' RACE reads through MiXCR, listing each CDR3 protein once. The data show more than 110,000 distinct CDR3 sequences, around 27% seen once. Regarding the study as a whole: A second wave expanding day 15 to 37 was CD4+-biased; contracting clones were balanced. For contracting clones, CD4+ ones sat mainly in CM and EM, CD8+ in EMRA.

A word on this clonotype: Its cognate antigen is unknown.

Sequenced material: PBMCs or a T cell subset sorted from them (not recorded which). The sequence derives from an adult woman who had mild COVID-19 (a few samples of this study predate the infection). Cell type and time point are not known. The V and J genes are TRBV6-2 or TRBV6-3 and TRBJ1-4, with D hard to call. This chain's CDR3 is CASSYSGLLGEKLFF. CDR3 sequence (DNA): TGTGCCAGCAGTTACTCCGGCCTCCTGGGGGAAAAACTGTTTTTT.